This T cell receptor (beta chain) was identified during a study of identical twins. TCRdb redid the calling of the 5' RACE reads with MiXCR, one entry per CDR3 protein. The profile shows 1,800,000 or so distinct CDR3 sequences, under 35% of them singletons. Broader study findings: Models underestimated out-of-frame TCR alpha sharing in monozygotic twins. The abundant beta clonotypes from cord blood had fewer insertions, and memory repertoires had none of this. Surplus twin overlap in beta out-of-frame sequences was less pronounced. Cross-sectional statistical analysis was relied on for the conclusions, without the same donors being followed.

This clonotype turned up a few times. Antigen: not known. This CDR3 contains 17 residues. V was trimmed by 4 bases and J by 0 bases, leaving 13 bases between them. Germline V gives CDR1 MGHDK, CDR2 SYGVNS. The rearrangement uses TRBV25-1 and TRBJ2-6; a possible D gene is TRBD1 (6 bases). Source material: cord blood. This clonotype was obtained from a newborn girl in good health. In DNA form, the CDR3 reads TGTGCCAGCAGTGCTTATACAGGGCCCTCTGGGGCCAACGTCCTGACTTTC. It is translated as CASSAYTGPSGANVLTF.